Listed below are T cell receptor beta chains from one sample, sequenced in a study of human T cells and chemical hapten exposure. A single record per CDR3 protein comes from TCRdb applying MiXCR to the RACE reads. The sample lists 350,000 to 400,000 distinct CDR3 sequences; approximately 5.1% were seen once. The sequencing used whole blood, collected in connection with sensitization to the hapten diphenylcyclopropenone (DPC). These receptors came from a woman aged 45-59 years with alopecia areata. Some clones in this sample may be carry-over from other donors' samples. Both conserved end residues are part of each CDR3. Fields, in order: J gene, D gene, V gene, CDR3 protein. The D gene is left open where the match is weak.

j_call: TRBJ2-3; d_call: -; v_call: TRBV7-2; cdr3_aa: CASSFDGARDTQYF
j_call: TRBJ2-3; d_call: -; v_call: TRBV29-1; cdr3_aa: CSVEISTDTQYF
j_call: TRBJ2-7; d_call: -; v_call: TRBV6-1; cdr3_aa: CASSVRRAYEQYF
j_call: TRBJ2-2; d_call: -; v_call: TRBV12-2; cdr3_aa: CASPFTRHTGELFF
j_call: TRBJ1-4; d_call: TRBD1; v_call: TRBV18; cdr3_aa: CASSPRGTGDEKLFF
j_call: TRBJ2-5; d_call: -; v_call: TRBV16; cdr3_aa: CASQPGPGTVETQYF
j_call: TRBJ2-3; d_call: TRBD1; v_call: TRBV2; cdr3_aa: CASVDRGVQITQYF
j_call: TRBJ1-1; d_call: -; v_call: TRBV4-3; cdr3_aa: CASSQDFDTEAFF
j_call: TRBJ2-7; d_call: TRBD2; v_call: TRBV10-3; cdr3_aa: CAIRLGGGGTYEQYF
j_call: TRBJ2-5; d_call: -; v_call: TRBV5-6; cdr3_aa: CASSLRRTQYF
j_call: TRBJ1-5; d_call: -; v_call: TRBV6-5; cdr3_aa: CASSHWRGNSNQPQHF
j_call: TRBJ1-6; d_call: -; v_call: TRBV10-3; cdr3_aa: CAISDSRDNSPLHF
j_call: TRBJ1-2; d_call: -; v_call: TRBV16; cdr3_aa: CASSLLGRNGYTF
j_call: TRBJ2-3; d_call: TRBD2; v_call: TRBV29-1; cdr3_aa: CSGRTSPTDTQYF
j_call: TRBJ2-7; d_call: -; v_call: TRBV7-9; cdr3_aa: CASSFGNTYEQYF
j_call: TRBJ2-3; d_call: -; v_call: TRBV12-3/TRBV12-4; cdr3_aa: CASVAQGTDTQYF
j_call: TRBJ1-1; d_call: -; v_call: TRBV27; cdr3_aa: CATSPYPNTEAFF
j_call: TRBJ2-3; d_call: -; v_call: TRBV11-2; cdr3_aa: CASSLGAGTDTQYF
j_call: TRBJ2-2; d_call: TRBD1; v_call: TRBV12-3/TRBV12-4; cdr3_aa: CASSLYPTGTGELFF
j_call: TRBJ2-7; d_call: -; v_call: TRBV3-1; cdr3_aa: CASSPPTGREPYEQYF
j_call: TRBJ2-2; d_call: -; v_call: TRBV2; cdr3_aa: CASSELGSANTGELFF